The 32 T cell receptor beta chains reported below all come from one sample, sequenced in a study of shared clonotypes between healthy human individuals. This table comes from immunoSEQ multiplex PCR, and its TCRdb copy is limited to in-frame clones, with some not included. This table has millions of clones, around 95% appearing once. The sequenced material came from naive CD4+ T cells sorted from blood. Indicated subset: CD45RA+ positively selected. These receptors originate from a man aged 18 to 35 in good health.

The V call is TRBV28, the J call TRBJ2-7, with 7 bases matching TRBD1. CDR3 length: 14 amino acids. J gave up 6 bases and V 4 bases, and 9 bases lay outside the gene matches. Germline loops: CDR1 MDHEN, CDR2 SYDVKM. In nucleotides, the CDR3 is TGTGCCAGCAGTTCCGCCGGGACAGTTCGCGAGCAGTACTTC. Translated, it gives CASSSAGTVREQYF.

The chain has TRBV4-1 and TRBJ2-5; D is perhaps TRBD2 (7 bases). The CDR3 extends over 14 amino acids. Germline V gives CDR1 MGHRA, CDR2 YSYEKL. V lost 8 bases and J lost 1, with 14 bases in between. The CDR3 spells CASGGAGSQETQYF. The CDR3 DNA reads as TGCGCCAGCGGGGGGGCGGGGAGCCAAGAGACCCAGTACTTC.

In DNA form, the CDR3 reads TGTGCCAGCTCACAGTTGGGACTAGCGAACACCGGGGAGCTGTTTTTT. Protein sequence: CASSQLGLANTGELFF. This chain uses TRBV18 with TRBJ1-3; TRBD2 matches at 8 bases. With the DNA end fitting TRBJ2-2 better, the J assignment may be wrong. This CDR3 comprises 16 residues. Germline V gene sequence: CDR1 KGHSH, CDR2 LQKENI.

The V and J genes are TRBV6-5 and TRBJ2-7; the D is unclear. The CDR3 extends over 11 amino acids. Germline V CDR1 and CDR2: MNHEY, SVGAGI. The ends were cut back, 6 bases at V and 4 bases at J, with 7 bases in the middle. This CDR3 is CASRSEYEQYF. The DNA of the CDR3 is TGTGCCAGCAGGTCCGAGTACGAGCAGTACTTC.

This clone is a singleton in its sample. The rearrangement joins TRBV15 to TRBJ2-3; 7 nucleotides agree with TRBD2. This CDR3 region has 15 residues. Germline V gives CDR1 LNHNV, CDR2 YYDKDF (reference sequence). The trim removed 5 bases at V and 5 bases at J, leaving 10 bases unmatched. CDR3: CATSFGLAARDTQYF. The DNA of the CDR3 is TGTGCCACCAGCTTTGGGCTAGCGGCAAGAGATACGCAGTATTTT.

The chain employs TRBV13 and TRBJ2-4; D unclear. CDR3 length: 14 amino acids. Trimming cost V 0 bases and J 6 bases, with 9 bases left between them. Germline assignment: CDR1 PRHDT and CDR2 FYEKMQ (reference sequence). CDR3 loop: CASSLGGATNIQYF. The DNA of the CDR3 is TGTGCCAGCAGCTTAGGAGGAGCGACAAACATTCAGTACTTC.

The chain couples TRBV5-1 to TRBJ1-3; 9 positions agree with TRBD1. CDR1 SGHRS and CDR2 YFSETQ come from the germline V gene. The CDR3 consists of 14 residues. V lost 4 bases, J lost 4 bases, and 3 bases stayed unmatched. The CDR3 DNA sequence: TGCGCCAGCAGCGGCGGGACAGGGGGAAACACCATATATTTT. It translates to CASSGGTGGNTIYF.

J is TRBJ1-1 and V is TRBV11-1; D is unresolved. This CDR3 comprises 13 residues. Trimming stripped 5 bases from V and 7 bases from J, with 14 bases between. Per germline, CDR1 SGHAT and CDR2 FQDESV (reference sequence). As DNA, the CDR3 is TGTGCCAGCAGCACCGGTGGGTTAGGTGAAGCTTTCTTT. Protein: CASSTGGLGEAFF.

V usage is TRBV2 and J usage is TRBJ1-6, with TRBD1 matching over 10 bases. This CDR3 is built from 18 residues. The germline V gene encodes CDR1 SNHLY and CDR2 FYNNEI. J was trimmed by 1 base and V by 6 bases; bases with no gene match: 9. CDR3 in DNA: TGTGCCAGCAGAGGGGACAGGGGAGTAGGGTCCTATAATTCACCCCTCCACTTT. It encodes CASRGDRGVGSYNSPLHF.

The chain recombines TRBV27 with TRBJ2-7; TRBD1 aligns across 7 bases. Trimming cost V 6 bases and J 7 bases; bases outside gene matches: 21. Germline-derived CDR1 and CDR2 are MNHEY and SMNVEV (reference sequence). CDR3 size: 17 residues. This CDR3 reads CASSHGPTGQFLWEQYF. The CDR3 bases are TGTGCCAGCAGCCATGGCCCGACGGGACAGTTCCTCTGGGAGCAGTACTTC.

Details on this clone: Other DNA sequences within the sample encode an identical CDR3. J is TRBJ1-6 and V is TRBV28, with TRBD1 matching 8 bases. The germline V gene has CDR1 MDHEN and CDR2 SYDVKM. The J segment lost 7 bases and the V segment lost 3 bases, leaving 2 bases of the junction unmatched. The length of the CDR3 is 14 residues. The CDR3 region is CASSLGQENSPLHF. The CDR3 nucleotides read TGTGCCAGCAGTTTGGGACAGGAGAATTCACCCCTCCACTTT.

A note on this clone: A much larger clone differs from this one at a single base, so this may be a read error. This rearrangement joins TRBV7-9 to TRBJ1-1, with 9 bases matching TRBD1. Germline CDR1 reads SEHNR; CDR2 reads FQNEAQ (reference sequence). V lost 5 bases, J lost 0 bases, and 4 bases stayed unmatched. The CDR3 totals 15 residues. CDR3 residues: CASSSRQGVNTEAFF. The CDR3 bases are TGTGCCAGCAGCAGTCGACAGGGGGTGAACACTGAAGCTTTCTTT.

V and J are TRBV5-4 and TRBJ2-5, with D unresolved. The CDR3 has 11 residues. CDR1 SGHNT and CDR2 YYREEE come from the germline V gene (reference sequence). V was shortened by 4 bases and J by 2 bases, with 3 bases between the two germline ends. The CDR3: CASSNQETQYF. The CDR3 coding sequence is TGTGCCAGCAGCAATCAAGAGACCCAGTACTTC.

This chain links TRBV6-1 with TRBJ2-7; possibly TRBD1 or TRBD2 for D (6 bases each). From germline, CDR1 is MNHNS and CDR2 SASEGT. The CDR3 covers 14 residues. Trimming shortened V by 5 bases and J by 0 bases, and 11 bases separated the two germline ends. The CDR3 is CASSPWGASYEQYF. DNA for the CDR3: TGTGCCAGCAGTCCTTGGGGGGCCTCCTACGAGCAGTACTTC.

This clone has just one count. The chain is built from TRBV5-1 and TRBJ1-6; 7 bases match TRBD1. Germline V lookup: CDR1 SGHRS, CDR2 YFSETQ. CDR3 length equals 15 residues. V dropped 0 bases and J dropped 9; count of bases not matched to a gene: 6. The CDR3 DNA follows: TGCGCCAGCAGCTTGGCCGGGACAGCTTTTTCACCCCTCCACTTT. It is translated as CASSLAGTAFSPLHF.

The chain links TRBV6-5 to TRBJ1-6; D is unresolved. The CDR3 length is 14 residues. Deletions cut 6 bases from V and 1 base from J, with 7 bases between. Germline CDR1 reads MNHEY; CDR2 reads SVGAGI. The DNA of the CDR3 is TGTGCCAGCAGCCGATTGTCCTATAATTCACCCCTCCACTTT. Its protein product is CASSRLSYNSPLHF.

The rearrangement uses TRBV5-1 and TRBJ2-7; 10 bases agree with TRBD1. Germline V gives CDR1 SGHRS, CDR2 YFSETQ. After removal of 7 bases from V and 5 bases from J, the junction contained 9 bases not matched to a gene. This CDR3 has 14 residues. The CDR3 sequence: CASAGTGEGDEQYF. In DNA form, the CDR3 reads TGCGCCAGCGCCGGGACAGGGGAAGGTGACGAGCAGTACTTC.

The chain couples TRBV5-1 to TRBJ2-7; 7 positions match TRBD1. Germline values: CDR1 SGHRS, CDR2 YFSETQ. V lost 0 bases and J lost 0; bases outside the gene matches: 6. The CDR3 totals 16 residues. The CDR3 DNA reads as TGCGCCAGCAGCTTGGCAACCGGGACAGTCTCCTACGAGCAGTACTTC. Its protein product is CASSLATGTVSYEQYF.

The V gene is TRBV9, the J gene TRBJ2-3; 8 nucleotides match TRBD2. Trimming at V came to 4 bases and at J to 0 bases, leaving 4 bases not matched to a gene. Germline values: CDR1 SGDLS, CDR2 YYNGEE. The CDR3 has 15 amino acids. The CDR3 loop is CASSPIAGSTDTQYF. The DNA for the CDR3 is TGTGCCAGCAGCCCCATAGCGGGGAGCACAGATACGCAGTATTTT.

The gene calls are TRBV28 and TRBJ1-6, with 9 bases aligning to TRBD1. Trimming cost V 8 bases and J 10 bases; bases outside gene matches: 12. This CDR3 region has 15 residues. The germline V gene encodes CDR1 MDHEN and CDR2 SYDVKM. CDR3 sequence reads: CASHPGGTGSSPLHF. CDR3 DNA: TGTGCCAGCCACCCCGGCGGGACAGGGAGCTCACCCCTCCACTTT.

The chain recombines TRBV6-6 with TRBJ1-1, with a weak D call TRBD1 (5 bases). The germline gives CDR1 MNHNY, CDR2 SVGAGI (reference sequence). V dropped 6 bases and J dropped 1 base, with 15 bases sitting between them. The CDR3 totals 15 residues. This CDR3 is CASSSYDQGNTEAFF. The CDR3 nucleotides are TGTGCCAGCAGCTCTTACGACCAGGGGAACACTGAAGCTTTCTTT.

Points on this clone: This sample includes further DNA sequences coding for the same CDR3. V usage is TRBV30 and J usage is TRBJ1-5, with D unclear. The germline gives CDR1 GTSNPN, CDR2 SVGIG (reference sequence). Trimming took 3 bases from V and 4 from J, leaving 7 bases between them. This CDR3 region has 12 residues. In DNA form, the CDR3 reads TGTGCCTGGAGCTTGACTAATCAGCCCCAGCATTTT. Its translation is CAWSLTNQPQHF.

The rearrangement uses TRBV6-1 and TRBJ2-7; D ambiguous. Trimming removed 5 bases from V and 5 bases from J, with 7 bases in between. The CDR3 spans 11 residues. CDR1 and CDR2 (germline): MNHNS, SASEGT. CDR3 coding DNA: TGTGCCAGCAGTTACAGCCACGAGCAGTACTTC. Encoded protein: CASSYSHEQYF.

This sequence joins TRBV5-8 and TRBJ2-1, with 8 bases fitting TRBD2. The CDR3 is 15 residues long. The V gene's germline CDR1 is SGHTS and CDR2 YDEGEE. The J segment lost 0 bases and the V segment lost 5 bases, leaving 4 bases of the junction unmatched. The CDR3 here is CASSQRGSSYNEQFF. CDR3 sequence (DNA): TGTGCCAGCAGTCAGCGGGGGAGCTCCTACAATGAGCAGTTCTTC.

This clone was observed a few times. J is TRBJ1-5 and V is TRBV19; D is uncertain. This CDR3 is built from 13 residues. V was shortened by 5 bases and J by 6 bases, with 11 bases between the two germline ends. The germline V gene has CDR1 LNHDA and CDR2 SQIVND (reference sequence). CDR3 DNA: TGTGCCAGTAGTGTTAAAGGGATTCAGCCCCAGCATTTT. Translating gives CASSVKGIQPQHF.

The J gene is TRBJ2-6, the V gene TRBV5-1; no clear D. V lost 3 bases, J lost 0 bases, and 16 bases lay in between. The CDR3 totals 18 residues. Germline V gene data show CDR1 as SGHRS and CDR2 as YFSETQ. The CDR3 DNA reads TGCGCCAGCAGCTGGTCCAGTGATCAGAGCTCTGGGGCCAACGTCCTGACTTTC. As protein: CASSWSSDQSSGANVLTF.

With regard to this clone: An end of the junction differs from the germline gene, which may be a read error. This rearrangement joins TRBV5-6 to TRBJ2-1; D may be TRBD2 (7 bases). CDR3 size: 15 residues. Germline V gene lookup returns CDR1 SGHDT and CDR2 YYEEEE. DNA for the CDR3: TGTGCCAGCACCTTGACTAGCAAGGGGGACAATGAGCAGTTCTTC. Amino acid sequence: CASTLTSKGDNEQFF.

A single count supports this clone. The CDR3, as DNA: TGTGCCAGTACCCCGGGCACCAACTCTGGAAACACCATATATTTT. Its protein product is CASTPGTNSGNTIYF. V is TRBV19 and J is TRBJ1-3, with D unclear. Trimming took off 7 bases at V and 0 bases at J, with 13 bases between the two ends. The CDR3 is 15 amino acids. CDR1 and CDR2 from the germline V gene are LNHDA and SQIVND (reference sequence). Variable domain in full (rest from reference TRBV19 and TRBJ1-3): DGGITQSPKYLFRKEGQNVTLSCEQNLNHDAMYWYRQDPGQGLRLIYYSQIVNDFQKGDIAEGYSVSREKKESFPLTVTSAQKNPTAFYLCASTPGTNSGNTIYFGEGSWLTVV.

This chain joins TRBV12-5 and TRBJ2-1, with 8 bases lining up with TRBD1. In germline, CDR1 is LGHNT, CDR2 FRNRAP. The J segment lost 5 bases and the V segment lost 7 bases, leaving 10 bases of the junction unmatched. This CDR3 has 15 residues. In DNA, the CDR3 is TGTGCTAGTGTCATCCAAGGACAGGGTAACAATGAGCAGTTCTTC. As protein: CASVIQGQGNNEQFF.

DNA for the CDR3: TGTGCCAGCAGCTTAGCGCTGGGGGCCACTGAAGCTTTCTTT. It translates to CASSLALGATEAFF. This chain uses TRBV7-9 with TRBJ1-1, with D maybe TRBD1 (6 bases). This CDR3 spans 14 amino acids. V was cut by 0 bases and J by 4 bases, with 9 bases left in between. Looked up from germline, CDR1 is SEHNR and CDR2 is FQNEAQ (reference sequence).

The V gene is TRBV7-8, the J gene TRBJ1-5; 7 bases agree with TRBD1. V lost 4 bases to trimming and J lost 2 bases; unmatched junction nucleotides: 8. The CDR3 has 16 amino acids. Germline V gives CDR1 SGHVS, CDR2 FQNEAQ. The CDR3 loop reads CASSSDRALGNQPQHF. The CDR3 bases are TGTGCCAGCAGCTCAGACAGGGCTCTCGGCAATCAGCCCCAGCATTTT.

V and J are TRBV30 and TRBJ1-2; D call uncertain. Trimming took 3 bases from V and 5 from J, leaving 13 bases between them. Germline CDR1 is GTSNPN and CDR2 is SVGIG (reference sequence). This CDR3 region has 13 residues. The CDR3 region has the DNA TGTGCCTGGAGGAGGCCGGGCGGGTATGGCTACACCTTC. The encoded protein is CAWRRPGGYGYTF.